Listed below are T cell receptor beta chains from one sample, sequenced in a study of T cells in Graves' hyperthyroidism and ophthalmopathy. Via MiXCR, TCRdb re-called the multiplex PCR reads, giving one row per CDR3 protein. The top ten hold roughly a tenth of the sample, which has hundreds of thousands of distinct CDR3 sequences, about 14% seen once. Sequencing was done on a sample of blood. The origin of the receptors is a woman in her late teens or twenties with Graves' hyperthyroidism. Each CDR3 is given with its conserved first and last residue. A D gene is named only where the DNA matches it firmly. Only part of the rows carry a size: once, few, many, or a class if the clone is expanded.

J gene	V gene	clone size	D gene	CDR3 DNA	CDR3 protein
TRBJ1-2	TRBV15	many	TRBD1	TGTGCCACCAGCAGAGATGGACAGGGGACGCATGGCTACACCTTC	CATSRDGQGTHGYTF
TRBJ2-4	TRBV7-8	many	-	TGTGCCAGCAGCCCACGGATCCCCTTAGCCAAAAACATTCAGTACTTC	CASSPRIPLAKNIQYF
TRBJ2-7	TRBV6-1	many	TRBD2	TGTGCCAGCAGTATAGCGGGAGGGGTCACCTACGAGCAGTACTTC	CASSIAGGVTYEQYF
TRBJ2-2	TRBV24-1	-	-	TGTGCCACCAGTGATTTAAGCGACCAAGGGAACACCGGGGAGCTGTTTTTT	CATSDLSDQGNTGELFF
TRBJ2-5	TRBV19	-	-	TGTGCCAGTAGTTGGGTCGGTGGAGAGACCCAGTACTTC	CASSWVGGETQYF
TRBJ1-2	TRBV2	-	TRBD1	TGTGCCAGCAGTACTAGACAGGGTCAAAACTATGGCTACACCTTC	CASSTRQGQNYGYTF
TRBJ2-7	TRBV2	many	-	TGTGCCAGCAGTCTAAGGCAGGCGGACTACGAGCAGTACTTC	CASSLRQADYEQYF
TRBJ2-5	TRBV7-9	-	TRBD1	TGTGCCAGCAGCTTGCCGGGACAGGGCGGGAAAGAGACCCAGTACTTC	CASSLPGQGGKETQYF
TRBJ2-7	TRBV27	many	TRBD1	TGTGCCAGCAGTTCCCTAGGGGGGACAGGGGTCTACGAGCAGTACTTC	CASSSLGGTGVYEQYF
TRBJ2-7	TRBV3-1	many	-	TGTGCCAGCAGCTTTTGGAGGGAAAGCAACGAGCAGTACTTC	CASSFWRESNEQYF
TRBJ1-1	TRBV5-4	-	TRBD1	TGTGCCAGCAGCTTACAAGGGACAGGAAACACTGAAGCTTTCTTT	CASSLQGTGNTEAFF
TRBJ2-7	TRBV18	many	TRBD1	TGTGCCAGCTCACCACCGGGACAGAGCTCCTACGAGCAGTACTTC	CASSPPGQSSYEQYF
TRBJ2-1	TRBV15	few	-	TGTGCCACCAGCAGACAATACAATGAGCAGTTCTTC	CATSRQYNEQFF
TRBJ2-4	TRBV28	many	-	TGTGCCAGCAGGCCCCTCCTAGCGAACCTAGCCAAAAACATTCAGTACTTC	CASRPLLANLAKNIQYF
TRBJ2-1	TRBV6-2/TRBV6-3	many	TRBD2	TGTGCCAGCTGGACTAGTTACAATGAGCAGTTCTTC	CASWTSYNEQFF
TRBJ2-7	TRBV7-3	-	-	TGTGCCAGCAGCGAGAAAGGGCGCCCCGCCTACGAGCAGTACTTC	CASSEKGRPAYEQYF
TRBJ1-1	TRBV24-1	-	-	TGTGCCACCCGATTCGGGGGGGACACTGAAGCTTTCTTT	CATRFGGDTEAFF
TRBJ2-2	TRBV30	few	TRBD1	TGTGCCTGGAGGGACCGGGACAGGGACACCGGGGAGCTGTTTTTT	CAWRDRDRDTGELFF
TRBJ1-1	TRBV5-8	-	TRBD1	TGTGCCAGCAGCTTGGTCCCAGGGACAGGGGTATCCACTGAAGCTTTCTTT	CASSLVPGTGVSTEAFF
TRBJ2-7	TRBV7-8	many	TRBD2	TGTGCCAGCAGCTCGAAGAAGGGGACTAGCGGGAGGCACGAGCAGTACTTC	CASSSKKGTSGRHEQYF
TRBJ1-4	TRBV7-8	-	-	TGTGCCAGCAGCTCGTCGGGACTCCAAGGGGAAAAACTGTTTTTT	CASSSSGLQGEKLFF
TRBJ1-1	TRBV20-1	many	-	TGCAGTGCTACGGTGAACACTGAAACCTTCTTT	CSATVNTETFF
TRBJ2-7	TRBV7-9	many	-	TGTGCCAGCAGCTTAGGGGTCTACGAGCAGTACTTC	CASSLGVYEQYF
TRBJ2-5	TRBV28	many	-	TGTGCCAGCAGTTTTTTTGCAGGGTATAACGGAGAGACCCAGTACTTC	CASSFFAGYNGETQYF
TRBJ1-4	TRBV6-1	few	-	TGTGCCAGCAGTCTTGTCCCGGCGGCTAATGAAAAACTGTTTTTT	CASSLVPAANEKLFF
TRBJ1-4	TRBV2	few	TRBD1	TGTGCCAGCAGTGGACAGGGTTTTTTTGAAAAACTGTTTTTT	CASSGQGFFEKLFF
TRBJ2-1	TRBV19	few	TRBD2	TGTGCCAGTAGTGGGACTAGCGGGAGGTTCTTGCGAGATGAGCAGTTCTTC	CASSGTSGRFLRDEQFF
TRBJ2-7	TRBV20-1	-	TRBD1	TGCAGTGCTACATCCGGGACAGGGCGCTACGAGCAGTACTTC	CSATSGTGRYEQYF
TRBJ2-1	TRBV6-2/TRBV6-3	few	TRBD2	TGTGCCAGCAGTTACTCAGCGGGAGTCGGTTACAATGAGCAGTTCTTC	CASSYSAGVGYNEQFF
TRBJ2-3	TRBV19	-	-	TGTGCCAGTAGTCCCCGGGGCCTTGCTAGCACAGATACGCAGTATTTT	CASSPRGLASTDTQYF
TRBJ1-2	TRBV10-2	few	-	TGCGCCAGCAGTGAGTCGACGGGGGCCGTCTATGGCTACACCTTC	CASSESTGAVYGYTF
TRBJ2-7	TRBV6-5	-	TRBD1	TGTGCCAGCAGTTGGGGGGGACAGGGGGCTTACGAGCAGTACTTC	CASSWGGQGAYEQYF
TRBJ2-7	TRBV24-1	-	-	TGTGCCACCAGTGATGGCTCTGGGTCCTACGAGCAGTACTTC	CATSDGSGSYEQYF
TRBJ1-1	TRBV29-1	few	-	TGCAGCGCGGCTTCAACAATAACTGAAGCTTTCTTT	CSAASTITEAFF
TRBJ2-3	TRBV11-2	many	-	TGTGCCAGCAGCTTTCGCTTAGCCAGCACAGATACGCAGTATTTT	CASSFRLASTDTQYF
TRBJ2-3	TRBV11-2	many	-	TGTGCCAGCAGCCGCCGGCGAAGCACAGATACGCAGTATTTT	CASSRRRSTDTQYF
TRBJ2-7	TRBV28	few	TRBD1	TGTGCCAGCAGTTTGTTCGGGACAGGGTTCAAATACGAGCAGTACTTC	CASSLFGTGFKYEQYF
TRBJ1-2	TRBV9	few	-	TGTGCCAGCAGCGTAGGGTCGGCCGATGGCTACACCTTC	CASSVGSADGYTF
TRBJ2-7	TRBV29-1	-	-	TGCAGCGTGGGAGTCACCTACGAGCAGTACTTC	CSVGVTYEQYF
TRBJ2-2	TRBV7-2	few	-	TGTGCCAGCAGCCCCCGTCCGGGTAACACCGGGGAGCTGTTTTTT	CASSPRPGNTGELFF
TRBJ2-1	TRBV28	many	-	TGTGCCAGCAGTTTTTGGGGGCCCTCCTACAATGAGCAGTTCTTC	CASSFWGPSYNEQFF
TRBJ1-2	TRBV12-3/TRBV12-4	-	-	TGTGCCAGCAGACAGAACTATGGCTACACCTTC	CASRQNYGYTF
TRBJ1-1	TRBV30	many	-	TGTGCCAGAAAACAGGTTAACACTGAAGCTTTCTTT	CARKQVNTEAFF
TRBJ2-3	TRBV12-3/TRBV12-4	-	TRBD2	TGTGCCAGCAGCTACTACGGGAGGAGCACAGATACGCAGTATTTT	CASSYYGRSTDTQYF
TRBJ2-7	TRBV4-1	few	TRBD1	TGCGCCAGCAGCCCCAGTACAGGGGCCTACGAGCAGTACTTC	CASSPSTGAYEQYF
TRBJ2-3	TRBV2	few	-	TGTGCCAGCAGTGAAGAAGCTCGCATAAGCACAGATACGCAGTATTTT	CASSEEARISTDTQYF
TRBJ1-1	TRBV20-1	many	TRBD1	TGCAGTGCGGGCGGGACAGCCCCGAGGGGCACTGAAGCTTTCTTT	CSAGGTAPRGTEAFF
TRBJ2-5	TRBV7-7	few	-	TGTGCTAGCTTACCCCAGTACTTC	CASLPQYF
TRBJ2-1	TRBV15	-	-	TGTGCCACCAGCAGTGGGGGAGGACTCCTCTACAATGAGCAGCTCTTC	CATSSGGGLLYNEQLF